This TCR beta chain was retrieved from a study of cytomegalovirus exposure and HLA in healthy donors. Study-level background: The roughly 120 validation repertoires, a later analysis reported, used the same platform as the roughly 660 repertoires from the first cohort.

While the first cohort had fewer than 850 subjects, the donors belonged to the separate validation cohort of roughly 130 subjects. The assay was immunoSEQ multiplex PCR, and TCRdb's table has in-frame clones only and misses some. Here the sample spans some 68,000 clones, about 96% being singletons. This clonotype originated in a man between 18 and 35 years old in good health and CMV-seronegative. The source material was PBMCs.

The CDR3 loop is CASSRVVDSQGNTEAFF. The CDR3 bases are TGTGCCAGCAGCCGGGTGGTAGACTCACAGGGTAACACTGAAGCTTTCTTT. V usage is TRBV7-9 and J usage is TRBJ1-1, with TRBD1 as a possible D gene (6 bases). V was clipped by 5 bases and J by 2 bases, with 21 bases between them. Germline CDR1 is SEHNR and CDR2 is FQNEAQ (reference sequence). The CDR3 totals 17 residues.